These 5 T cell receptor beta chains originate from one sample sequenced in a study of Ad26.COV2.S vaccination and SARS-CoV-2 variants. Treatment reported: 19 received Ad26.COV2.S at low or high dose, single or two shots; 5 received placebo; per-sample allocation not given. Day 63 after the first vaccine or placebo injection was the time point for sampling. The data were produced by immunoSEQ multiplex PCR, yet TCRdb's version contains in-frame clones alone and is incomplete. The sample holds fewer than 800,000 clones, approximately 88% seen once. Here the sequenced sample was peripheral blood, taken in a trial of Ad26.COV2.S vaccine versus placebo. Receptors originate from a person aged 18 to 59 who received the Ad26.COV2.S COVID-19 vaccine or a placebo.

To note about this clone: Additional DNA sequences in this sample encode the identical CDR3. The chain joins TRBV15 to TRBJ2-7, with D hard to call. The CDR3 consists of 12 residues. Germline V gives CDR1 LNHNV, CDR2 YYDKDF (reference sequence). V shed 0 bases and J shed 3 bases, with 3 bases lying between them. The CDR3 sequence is CATSRDLYEQYF. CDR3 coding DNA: TGTGCCACCAGCAGAGACCTCTACGAGCAGTACTTC.

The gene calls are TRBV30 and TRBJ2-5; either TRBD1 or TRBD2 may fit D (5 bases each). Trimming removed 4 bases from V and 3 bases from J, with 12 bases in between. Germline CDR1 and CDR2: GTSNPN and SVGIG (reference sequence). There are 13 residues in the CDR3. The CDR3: CAWTGHGEETQYF. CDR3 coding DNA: TGTGCCTGGACCGGACACGGGGAAGAGACCCAGTACTTC.

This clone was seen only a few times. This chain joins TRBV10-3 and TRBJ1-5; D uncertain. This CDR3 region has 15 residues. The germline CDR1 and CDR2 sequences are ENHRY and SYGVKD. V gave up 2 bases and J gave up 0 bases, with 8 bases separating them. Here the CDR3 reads CAISETAYSNQPQHF. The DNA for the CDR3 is TGTGCCATCAGTGAGACAGCCTATAGCAATCAGCCCCAGCATTTT.

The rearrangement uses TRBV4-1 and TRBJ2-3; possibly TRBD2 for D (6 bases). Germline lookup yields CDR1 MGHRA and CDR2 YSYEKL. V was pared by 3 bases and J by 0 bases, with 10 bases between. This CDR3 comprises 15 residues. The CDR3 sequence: CASSHLGGSTDTQYF. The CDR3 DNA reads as TGCGCCAGCAGCCACCTTGGGGGGAGCACAGATACGCAGTATTTT.

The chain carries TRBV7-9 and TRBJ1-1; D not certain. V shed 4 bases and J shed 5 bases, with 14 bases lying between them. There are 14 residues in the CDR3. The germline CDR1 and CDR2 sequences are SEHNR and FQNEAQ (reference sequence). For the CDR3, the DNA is TGTGCCAGCAGCTCCTCGTCCTTTGGGACTGAAGCTTTCTTT. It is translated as CASSSSSFGTEAFF. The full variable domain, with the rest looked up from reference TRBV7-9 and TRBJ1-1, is DTGVSQNPRHKITKRGQNVTFRCDPISEHNRLYWYRQTLGQGPEFLTYFQNEAQLEKSRLLSDRFSAERPKGSFSTLEIQRTEQGDSAMYLCASSSSSFGTEAFFGQGTRLTVV.